This T cell receptor beta chain emerged from a study of cytomegalovirus exposure and HLA in healthy donors (dated by TCRdb to 2017 to 2019). About the study as a whole: An earlier analysis of 587 of the donors reported 250 to 350 Gb of sequence data and about 100 million unique TCR beta sequences from about 179 million T cells. About 310 gigabases of sequencing data and approximately 84 million unique TCR sequences were included in an early release covering roughly 600 HLA-typed donors. Of the approximately 370 genotyped donors, approximately 81% were placed in the genetic ancestry cluster associated with self-reported Caucasian donors. The study was designed to test whether signatures of past pathogen exposure could be identified by cataloging public T cell receptors. Using immunosequencing, the study profiled T cell repertoires from 640 or so subjects and related those repertoires to cytomegalovirus serostatus. A separate validation cohort of 100 to 150 different subjects was used in addition to the approximately 670-subject first cohort. The study combined high-throughput TCR immunosequencing, statistical association of individual TCRs with disease status, and machine learning to predict cytomegalovirus infection status. To study patterns of TCR occurrence, a later analysis re-analyzed previously published TCR beta repertoires from several hundred donors and added high-resolution HLA genotyping. Rather than drawing on any new phenotypic data, the later analysis identified candidate immune exposures from TCR beta sequences and the way those sequences occurred across donors. An earlier analysis of roughly 580 of the donors used high-throughput TCR beta sequencing to judge whether each TCR beta V gene segment behaved as functional or pseudogenic. Donor age, sex, ethnicity and CMV serostatus were compiled together with the repertoire data. A later genetic analysis used genome-wide SNP genotypes for about three fifths of the roughly 700 donors, treating that subset as a discovery cohort. All discovery cohort repertoires had been generated on a single sequencing platform. HLA typing included class I and class II loci at four-digit resolution. The number of typed donors differed by locus: roughly 629-640 for A, B, C, DRB1 and DQB1; some 540 for DQA1; approximately 600 for DPA1; and around 450 for DPB1. A few DR-DQ haplotypes were handled as single units for association and clustering because linkage in the cohort was strong. Among some 400 genotyped donors of the cohort, an average of approximately 240,000 unique TCR beta nucleotide sequences were sequenced per donor, approximately 20% of them non-productive.

A remark on this clone: This receptor's antigen is unknown. No quality values exist for individual bases; no much larger clone is one base distant.

What the work shows at the level of the full study, not this receptor alone: In a later genetic analysis, a missense DCLRE1C variant was associated with V-gene and J-gene trimming of TCR beta chains, and the association was replicated in an independent cohort. Several of the top co-occurrence clusters appeared to be linked to parvovirus B19, influenza, CMV and Epstein-Barr virus, according to a later analysis. In both the original and validation cohorts, the classifier was reported to diagnose cytomegalovirus status with high specificity and sensitivity. Because counts were too low, about 15 rarely observed V segments, including chromosome 9 orphons, were left out of the earlier analysis of 587 of the donors. For the cohort, immune exposure information was limited to CMV serostatus. Broadly in line with IMGT annotations, most TCR beta V segments showed up in productive rearrangements about 87% or about 30% of the time in an earlier analysis of about 500 of the donors. At a false discovery rate of 0.05, a later analysis linked around 15,000 TCR beta sequences to specific HLA alleles. In a later analysis, HLA-associated TCR beta chains showed more clonal expansion and lower generation probabilities than non-associated chains that were equally common. A later analysis found that most CMV-associated TCR beta chains appeared HLA-restricted, with HLA associations seemingly driven largely by CMV exposure. Because some donors lacked HLA typing at each locus, the association tests relied only on the typed subset. A further reported finding was that TCR beta sequences accurately predicted the HLA-A and HLA-B alleles for most subjects in the first cohort. Across donors, most TCR sequences were observed very rarely, whereas some public TCRs were present in many individuals. The study listed around 160 TCR beta chains as associated with cytomegalovirus. A cluster of highly shared sequence variants was judged likely to be a technical artifact of the sequencing pipeline. The 87-base-pair reads could not distinguish some IMGT-functional V segments, including TRBV6-2 and TRBV6-3, so those segments were excluded. According to a later analysis, TCR association rates differed among HLA loci, with DRB1 alleles showing the most associated TCRs and HLA-C alleles showing the fewest. The presence/absence analyses assumed that sequencing depth was roughly uniform across donors, and that assumption may not be true. This cohort had only TCR beta chains sequenced, and the lack of alpha or paired-chain data limited which features could be detected. Compared with the approximately 670-donor mean, donors in an Asian-associated ancestry cluster had fewer N-insertions in productive TCRs, according to a later genetic analysis. A few of the identified cytomegalovirus-associated TCR beta chains were confirmed in vitro to be specific for cytomegalovirus antigens. Correlated functional status among segregating V segments might be attributable to linkage disequilibrium, but an unknown experimental factor could not be ruled out. The authors suggested that the approach could potentially be extended to other disease states and immunological phenotypes. When HLA alleles, especially DR and DQ, strongly co-occurred, TCR associations were difficult to assign to individual alleles.

The cohort was made up of hundreds of healthy bone marrow donors. At the time of sampling, all cohort members were nominally healthy, though unrecorded immune exposures were likely present. The donor tested CMV seronegative, placing the donor among the roughly 350 seronegative members of the cohort. Each donor provided a peripheral blood sample, and peripheral blood mononuclear cells were used for TCR beta sequencing. The Qiagen DNeasy Blood Extraction Kit was used to extract genomic DNA from the blood cell samples. Receptors were amplified or captured by the immunoSEQ multiplex PCR assay. The multiplex PCR relied on a mix of 60 forward primers for TCR Vbeta segments and 13 reverse primers for TCR Jbeta segments. The CDR3 region of rearranged TCR beta genes was amplified from genomic DNA with a multiplex PCR assay. The amplified TCR beta libraries were sequenced on the Illumina HiSeq System as 87-base-pair reads. Per the original workflow: A later analysis tallied around 87 million unique TCR beta chains across the 666 repertoires, and around 12 million of those chains were shared by two or more donors. Raw reads were error-corrected and collapsed into unique sequences with a nearest-neighbor algorithm that merged closely related sequences to remove PCR and sequencing errors. CDR3 sequences were aligned to IMGT reference sequences to assign V, D and J gene segments. Each retained sequence needed at least a six-nucleotide match to both a V gene segment and a J gene segment. Rearrangements were classified as productive when the CDR3 lacked stop codons and remained in frame with V and J, and all other rearrangements were classified as non-productive. Following IMGT convention, CDR3 was defined as the stretch from the second conserved V-encoded cysteine up to the conserved J-encoded phenylalanine. The earlier analysis of some 540 of the donors excluded any sequence lacking an unambiguous match to a single V gene segment. An earlier analysis of a few hundred of the donors called V segments functional above 56.7% productive rearrangements and segregating when the between-donor standard deviation exceeded 5%. A statistical classification framework was developed to diagnose cytomegalovirus status using the catalog of TCR beta chain sequences. In a later analysis, TCR nucleotide sequences were compared against IMGT/GENE-DB human TR gene sequences so that V and J genes could be assigned. The TCRdist pipeline was used in a later analysis to assign CDR3 sequences and most-parsimonious VDJ recombination scenarios. In a later analysis, each TCR beta chain was defined by its CDR3 amino acid sequence together with its V-gene family, and reads without a unique V-gene family were excluded. A later analysis removed 500 to 650 highly shared, low-generation-probability nucleotide sequences to deal with suspected cross-contamination and a sequencing artifact. In a later analysis, a clonal expansion index for each public chain was calculated from normalized within-repertoire ranks of inferred template counts. A later analysis computed generation probabilities with a VDJ recombination model fitted to out-of-frame rearrangements, and checked the results against IGoR. In a later analysis, TCR-TCR, TCR-HLA and TCR-CMV co-occurrence was scored with hypergeometric tests, and a repertoire-size bias correction was applied to TCR pairs. To estimate false discovery rates, a later analysis permuted the HLA or CMV assignments 20 times. In a later analysis, co-occurring TCRs were grouped using DBSCAN, and TCRdist sequence similarity was added for clustering within HLA-allele-positive subsets. Co-occurrence clustering excluded repertoires with fewer than 30,000 or more than 120,000 public chains, plus five with anomalous nucleotide sharing. Sourced from immuneACCESS, this table was stored by TCRdb with only in-frame sequences that have V and J called. A share of the clones is absent; for the studies checked, an unresolved V gene accounts for under half, and the remainder has no known explanation. The V and J calls and clone size come from that table; D and trimming were worked out from the DNA. This sample is represented by over 150,000 clones; around 72% of them were singletons. The ten largest clonotypes hold 1.4% to 1.5% of the sample.

Reading from cysteine to phenylalanine, the CDR3 counts 18 amino acids. The retained sequence is limited to the CDR3, 54 bases, with the frame set at the first base. Trimmed from V: 2 bases; trimmed from J: 1 base; junction bases lacking a gene match: 12. Sequencing was done on a sample of PBMCs. This receptor was identified in a man in his forties or fifties in good health and CMV-seronegative. The receptor chain draws on TRBV23-1 and TRBJ1-1, with TRBD1 matching 8 junction bases. TRBV23-1 is an ORF for which the function is uncertain. The CDR3 amino acid sequence is: CASSQPPVGQGGNTEAFF. The DNA sequence is given as TGCGCCAGCAGTCAACCACCTGTAGGACAGGGCGGGAACACTGAAGCTTTCTTT.